The 21 T cell receptor beta chains below all came from one sample that was sequenced in a study of blood T cell repertoires in COVID-19. Some clones are missing from TCRdb's copy, which holds only in-frame ones; the method was immunoSEQ multiplex PCR. The profile shows around 69,000 clones, 89% of them singletons. What was sequenced was peripheral blood. The receptors here all came from a woman aged 50 to 60 with active COVID-19.

The genes are TRBV29-1 and TRBJ2-2; 8 nucleotides line up with TRBD1. This CDR3 spans 14 amino acids. Germline CDR1 SQVTM, CDR2 ANQGSEA. Losses at the gene ends were 6 bases for V and 1 base for J; bases not matched to a gene: 4. The CDR3 region has the DNA TGCAGCGTCCCCGGGACAGGGAACACCGGGGAGCTGTTTTTT. Residues: CSVPGTGNTGELFF.

This chain joins TRBV28 and TRBJ1-1; 7 bases are shared with TRBD1. The J segment lost 2 bases and the V segment lost 7 bases, leaving 19 bases of the junction unmatched. This CDR3 contains 18 residues. Looked up from germline, CDR1 is MDHEN and CDR2 is SYDVKM. The CDR3 nucleotides read TGTGCCAGCACCGGATACAGGGGACTAGGACTCGGCAACACTGAAGCTTTCTTT. The encoded protein is CASTGYRGLGLGNTEAFF.

The V and J genes are TRBV11-3 and TRBJ2-1; TRBD1 agrees at 8 bases. This CDR3 spans 15 amino acids. CDR1 is SGHNT and CDR2 is YENEEA in the germline V gene. Trimming took 6 bases from V and 4 from J; bases not matched to a gene: 8. CDR3 in DNA: TGTGCCAGCAGTCGGACAGGGCCAAAATACAATGAGCAGTTCTTC. Its translation is CASSRTGPKYNEQFF.

The gene calls are TRBV25-1 and TRBJ1-1, with TRBD1 identical over 7 bases. Per germline, CDR1 MGHDK and CDR2 SYGVNS. The CDR3 totals 15 residues. With V trimmed by 4 bases and J by 10 bases, 15 bases remained unmatched. CDR3 protein: CASSATGEMGRGAFF. CDR3 in DNA: TGTGCCAGCAGTGCTACAGGGGAAATGGGTAGGGGAGCTTTCTTT.

The chain is built from TRBV5-7 and TRBJ2-7, with D possibly being TRBD1 (5 bases). TRBV5-7 qualifies as an ORF whose function is uncertain. V was trimmed by 4 bases and J by 3 bases, leaving 11 bases between them. The length of the CDR3 is 13 residues. CDR3 sequence: CASSPGGHYEQYF. CDR3 sequence (DNA): TGTGCCAGCAGCCCCGGCGGACACTACGAGCAGTACTTC.

This rearrangement joins TRBV7-9 to TRBJ2-3; 8 bases are a match to TRBD2. Per the germline V gene, CDR1 is SEHNR and CDR2 is FQNEAQ (reference sequence). The junction had 13 bases not matched to a gene; V was cut back by 7 bases and J by 4 bases. The CDR3 has 16 amino acids. The CDR3 nucleotides read TGTGCCAGCACCTCATGGGGTAGCGGGATGTCAGATACGCAGTATTTT. This codes for CASTSWGSGMSDTQYF.

V usage is TRBV6-2 or TRBV6-3 and J usage is TRBJ2-7; perhaps TRBD1 as D (6 bases). The germline V and J ends were trimmed by 2 bases and 1 base, with 18 bases remaining between them. The CDR3 has 17 residues. Per germline, CDR1 MNHEY and CDR2 SVGEGT. The CDR3 DNA follows: TGTGCCAGCAGTTACGCCATCGGGGACACCCAATCCTACGAGCAGTACTTC. Its translation is CASSYAIGDTQSYEQYF.

This clone was seen only once. The chain employs TRBV7-2 and TRBJ2-7, with 7 bases that match TRBD2. CDR3 length equals 13 residues. Germline loops: CDR1 SGHTA, CDR2 FQGNSA. V shed 1 base, J shed 6 bases, and the junction held 3 bases outside the gene matches. The CDR3 spells CASSLGTRGEQYF. The CDR3 nucleotides read TGTGCCAGCAGCTTAGGGACTAGGGGCGAGCAGTACTTC.

The chain carries TRBV15 and TRBJ2-1; maybe TRBD2 (5 bases). The CDR3 covers 16 residues. In germline, CDR1 is LNHNV, CDR2 YYDKDF (reference sequence). V was pared by 0 bases and J by 0 bases, with 9 bases between. CDR3 sequence (DNA): TGTGCCACCAGCAGAGATCGAGGGAGCTCCTACAATGAGCAGTTCTTC. This sequence encodes CATSRDRGSSYNEQFF.

This clone was detected only a few times. The rearrangement links TRBV5-1 to TRBJ2-1; 10 bases align to TRBD2. V trimming: 7 bases; J trimming: 6 bases; junction bases outside the gene matches: 4. Germline CDR1 and CDR2: SGHRS and YFSETQ. CDR3 size: 13 residues. The CDR3 reads CASQREGANEQFF. CDR3 nucleotide sequence: TGCGCCAGCCAGCGGGAGGGAGCCAATGAGCAGTTCTTC.

This chain joins TRBV4-2 and TRBJ2-2, with D possibly matching TRBD2 (6 bases). This CDR3 region has 16 residues. From germline, CDR1 is LGHNA and CDR2 YNFKEQ. The V end lost 0 bases, the J end lost 3 bases, and 11 bases lay between the germline ends. This CDR3 is CASSQDAGTHTGELFF. Written as DNA, the CDR3 is TGTGCCAGCAGCCAAGATGCCGGGACTCACACCGGGGAGCTGTTTTTT.

The rearrangement uses TRBV19 and TRBJ2-3, with a possible D match to TRBD1 (6 bases). The CDR3 totals 14 residues. V gave up 3 bases and J gave up 1 base, with 8 bases separating them. Germline V CDR1 and CDR2: LNHDA, SQIVND (reference sequence). DNA for the CDR3: TGTGCCAGTAGTATGGGACACCGCACAGATACGCAGTATTTT. This codes for CASSMGHRTDTQYF. Drawing the rest from reference TRBV19 and TRBJ2-3, the complete variable domain is DGGITQSPKYLFRKEGQNVTLSCEQNLNHDAMYWYRQDPGQGLRLIYYSQIVNDFQKGDIAEGYSVSREKKESFPLTVTSAQKNPTAFYLCASSMGHRTDTQYFGPGTRLTVL.

The chain combines TRBV30 with TRBJ1-5; 9 nucleotides line up with TRBD1. Germline V gene lookup returns CDR1 GTSNPN and CDR2 SVGIG (reference sequence). The junction had 4 bases not matched to a gene; V was cut back by 5 bases and J by 5 bases. The CDR3 loop spans 13 amino acids. The CDR3 loop is CAWGQGFDQPQHF. CDR3 bases: TGTGCCTGGGGACAGGGGTTCGATCAGCCCCAGCATTTT.

This chain uses TRBV28 with TRBJ2-1, with D perhaps matching TRBD2 (6 bases). CDR3 length: 17 amino acids. The germline V gene encodes CDR1 MDHEN and CDR2 SYDVKM. V lost 8 bases, J lost 0 bases, and 20 bases lay in between. CDR3 in amino acids: CASGQGSGTYSYNEQFF. The CDR3 bases are TGTGCCAGCGGTCAAGGTAGCGGCACATACTCCTACAATGAGCAGTTCTTC.

The CDR3 coding sequence is TGCGCCAGCAGCTTTCGACAGAACCTTGAAGCTTTCTTT. Translated, it gives CASSFRQNLEAFF. The rearrangement uses TRBV5-1 and TRBJ1-1; TRBD1 might be the D (5 bases). The germline V and J ends were trimmed by 2 bases and 7 bases, with 12 bases remaining between them. Per the germline V gene, CDR1 is SGHRS and CDR2 is YFSETQ. This CDR3 spans 13 amino acids.

The gene calls are TRBV30 and TRBJ2-3; 9 bases are shared with TRBD1. CDR3 length: 13 residues. Germline CDR1 GTSNPN, CDR2 SVGIG (reference sequence). V was pared by 6 bases and J by 5 bases, with 6 bases of the junction left unmatched. In DNA, the CDR3 is TGTGCCTGTTGGGACAGGGTCGTAGATACGCAGTATTTT. Translated: CACWDRVVDTQYF.

The chain employs TRBV9 and TRBJ1-4, with a tentative D call TRBD1 (6 bases). V gave up 1 base and J gave up 5 bases, with 6 bases separating them. The V gene's germline CDR1 is SGDLS and CDR2 YYNGEE. There are 13 residues in the CDR3. The CDR3 region is CASSVQGNEKLFF. CDR3 sequence (DNA): TGTGCCAGCAGCGTACAGGGGAATGAAAAACTGTTTTTT. The full variable domain, in which reference TRBV9 and TRBJ1-4 provide the parts outside the CDR3, is DSGVTQTPKHLITATGQRVTLRCSPRSGDLSVYWYQQSLDQGLQFLIQYYNGEERAKGNILERFSAQQFPDLHSELNLSSLELGDSALYFCASSVQGNEKLFFGSGTQLSVL.

The J gene is TRBJ2-4, the V gene TRBV7-2; no definite D call. The V gene lost 5 bases and the J gene lost 0 bases, with 14 bases spanning the gap. In germline, CDR1 is SGHTA, CDR2 FQGNSA. There are 16 residues in the CDR3. The CDR3 here is CASSQKSSQAKNIQYF. For the CDR3, the DNA is TGTGCCAGCAGCCAGAAGTCTTCCCAAGCCAAAAACATTCAGTACTTC.

This clone was seen once. The chain combines TRBV11-2 with TRBJ2-1; maybe TRBD2 (5 bases). The V gene's germline CDR1 is SGHAT and CDR2 FQNNGV. The CDR3 sequence is 17 residues long. V gave up 2 bases and J gave up 6 bases, with 20 bases separating them. CDR3 in amino acids: CASSLRIGLAAGNEQFF. CDR3 nucleotides: TGTGCCAGCAGCTTACGAATAGGGCTAGCTGCGGGCAATGAGCAGTTCTTC.

The chain uses TRBV7-2 and TRBJ2-1; D perhaps matches TRBD2 (6 bases). V was pared by 4 bases and J by 3 bases, with 10 bases between. The CDR3 spans 14 residues. The germline V gene has CDR1 SGHTA and CDR2 FQGNSA. Here the CDR3 DNA reads TGTGCCAGCAGCTCTAGGGACTTCTACAATGAGCAGTTCTTC. This codes for CASSSRDFYNEQFF.

The rearrangement joins TRBV3-1 (or the pseudogene TRBV3-2) to TRBJ1-2; D call uncertain. Trimming removed 1 base at V and 4 bases at J, with 16 bases between. The CDR3 sequence is 16 residues long. CDR1 LGHDT and CDR2 YNNKEL come from the germline V gene (reference sequence). The CDR3 here is CASSQGERLRTYGYTF. The CDR3 coding sequence is TGTGCCAGCAGCCAAGGGGAGCGCCTCCGTACCTATGGCTACACCTTC.